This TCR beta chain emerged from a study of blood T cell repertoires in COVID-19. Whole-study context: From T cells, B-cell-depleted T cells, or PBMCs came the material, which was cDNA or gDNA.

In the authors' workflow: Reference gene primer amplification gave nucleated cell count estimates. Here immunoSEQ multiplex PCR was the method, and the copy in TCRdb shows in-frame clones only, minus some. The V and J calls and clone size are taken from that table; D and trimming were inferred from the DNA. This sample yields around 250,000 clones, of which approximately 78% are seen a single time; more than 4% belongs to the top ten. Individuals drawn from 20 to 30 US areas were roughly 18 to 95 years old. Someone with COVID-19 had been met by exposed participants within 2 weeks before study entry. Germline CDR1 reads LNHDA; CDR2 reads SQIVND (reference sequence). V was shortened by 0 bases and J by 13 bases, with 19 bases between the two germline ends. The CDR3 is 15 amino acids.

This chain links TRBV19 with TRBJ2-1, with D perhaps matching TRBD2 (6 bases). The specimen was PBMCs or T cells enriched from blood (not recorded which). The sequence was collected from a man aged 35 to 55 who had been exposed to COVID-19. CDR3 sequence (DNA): TGTGCCAGTAGTATAGATGGGGGACTTCGCCTGGACCAGTTCTTC. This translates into CASSIDGGLRLDQFF.